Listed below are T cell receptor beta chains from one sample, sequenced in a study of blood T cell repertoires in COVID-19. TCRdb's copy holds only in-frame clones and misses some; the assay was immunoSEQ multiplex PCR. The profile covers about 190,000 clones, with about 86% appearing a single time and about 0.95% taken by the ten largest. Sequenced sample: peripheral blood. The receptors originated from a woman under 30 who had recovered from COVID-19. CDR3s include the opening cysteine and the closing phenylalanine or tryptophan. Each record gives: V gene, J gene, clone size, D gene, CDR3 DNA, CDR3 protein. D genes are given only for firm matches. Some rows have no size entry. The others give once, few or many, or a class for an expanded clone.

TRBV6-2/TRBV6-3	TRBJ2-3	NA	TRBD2	TGTGCCAGCAGTTACTCGATCGGACTAGACACAGATACGCAGTATTTT	CASSYSIGLDTDTQYF
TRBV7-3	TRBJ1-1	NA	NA	TGTGCCAGCAGCTTAAATCCGGGGAACACTGAAGCTTTCTTT	CASSLNPGNTEAFF
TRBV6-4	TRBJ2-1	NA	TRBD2	TGTGCCAGCAGTGACTCGGCCAGAAGCGGGAGATGGGGGAATGAGCAGTTCTTC	CASSDSARSGRWGNEQFF
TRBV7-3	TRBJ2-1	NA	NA	TGTGCCAGCAGCCAAAACAGCGCCCAGGGATACAATGAGCAGTTCTTC	CASSQNSAQGYNEQFF
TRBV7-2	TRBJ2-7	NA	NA	TGTGCCAGCAGCTCATTTTTCTACGAGCAGTACTTC	CASSSFFYEQYF
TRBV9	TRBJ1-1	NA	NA	TGTGCCAGCAGCTTCACAGGGTCGAACACTGAAGCTTTCTTT	CASSFTGSNTEAFF
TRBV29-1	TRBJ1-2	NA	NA	TGCAGCGGCGACAGTCCAAGCTATGGCTACACCTTC	CSGDSPSYGYTF
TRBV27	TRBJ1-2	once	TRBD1	TGTGCCAGCAGTTTCTGGGACAGGGGTTATGGCTACACCTTC	CASSFWDRGYGYTF
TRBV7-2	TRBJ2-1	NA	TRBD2	TGTGCCAGCAGCCCGACACTAGCGGGGTCCTACAATGAGCAGTTCTTC	CASSPTLAGSYNEQFF
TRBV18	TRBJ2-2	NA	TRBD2	TGTGCCAGCTCACCACCGGCTAGCGGGTACACCGGGGAGCTGTTTTTT	CASSPPASGYTGELFF
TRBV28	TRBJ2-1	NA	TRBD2	TGTGCCAGCAGTTCCCCCGTTAGCGGGACGCATGAGCAGTTCTTC	CASSSPVSGTHEQFF
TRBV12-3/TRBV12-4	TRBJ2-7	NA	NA	TGTGCCAGCAGTTTAGGAGGGAACGAGCAGTACTTC	CASSLGGNEQYF
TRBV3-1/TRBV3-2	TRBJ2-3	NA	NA	TGTGCCAGCAGCCAAGACCTAGCCCTCACAGATACGCAGTATTTT	CASSQDLALTDTQYF
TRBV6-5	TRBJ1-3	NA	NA	TGTGCCAGCAGTACCGGGGGGCTTGGAAACACCATATATTTT	CASSTGGLGNTIYF
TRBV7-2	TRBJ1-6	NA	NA	TGTGCCAGCAGCCCCGCGGCCAGCCTCTATAATTCACCCCTCCACTTT	CASSPAASLYNSPLHF
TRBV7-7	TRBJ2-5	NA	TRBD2	TGTGCTAGCAGCTTAGATAGCGGGGACCAAGAGACCCAGTACTTC	CASSLDSGDQETQYF
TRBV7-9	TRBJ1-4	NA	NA	TGTGCCAGCAGCTCCAGACAGCTTAATGAAAAACTGTTTTTT	CASSSRQLNEKLFF
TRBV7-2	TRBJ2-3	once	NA	TGTGCCAGCAGCTTGGGGCGACTCGGCACAGATACGCAGTATTTT	CASSLGRLGTDTQYF
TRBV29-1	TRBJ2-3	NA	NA	TGCAGCGCCAAACTAGCCGCGGACTTCACAGATACGCAGTATTTT	CSAKLAADFTDTQYF
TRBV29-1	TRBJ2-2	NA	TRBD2	TGCAGCGTTTCCGGACTAGCCAGCGGCACCGGGGAGCTGTTTTTT	CSVSGLASGTGELFF
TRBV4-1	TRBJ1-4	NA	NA	TGCGCCAGCAGCCAAGTCCAGCGGGCCGGCGAGAAACTGTTTTTT	CASSQVQRAGEKLFF
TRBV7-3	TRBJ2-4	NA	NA	TGTGCCAGCAGCCTTCAGACAGCCGGGAACATTCAGTACTTC	CASSLQTAGNIQYF
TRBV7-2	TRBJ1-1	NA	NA	TGTGCCAGCAGCTTAGCAAGTTTACAGGGAGCTACTGAAGCTTTCTTT	CASSLASLQGATEAFF
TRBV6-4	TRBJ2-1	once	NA	TGTGCCAGCAGTCCGGGGTCCCACCCCTACAATGAGCAGTTCTTC	CASSPGSHPYNEQFF
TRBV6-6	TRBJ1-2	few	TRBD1	TGTGCCAGCAGTTACGGGACAGTCGATGGCTACACCTTC	CASSYGTVDGYTF
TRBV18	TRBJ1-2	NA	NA	TGTGCCAGCTCACCCGGATGGGGGGAAGGCTATGGCTACACCTTC	CASSPGWGEGYGYTF
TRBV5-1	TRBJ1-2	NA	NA	TGCGCCAGCAGCTTGGCCGAAGGACTCGGCTACACCTTC	CASSLAEGLGYTF
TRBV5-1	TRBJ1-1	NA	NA	TGCGCCAGCAGCCAGGGCCCCGCCGGGAGCGCTGAAGCTTTCTTT	CASSQGPAGSAEAFF
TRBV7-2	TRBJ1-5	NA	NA	TGTGCCAGCAGCTCAGGGTTGGTGGATCAGCCCCAGCATTTT	CASSSGLVDQPQHF
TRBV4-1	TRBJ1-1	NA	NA	TGCGCCAGCAGCCAATTAACGGGCACTGAAGCTTTCTTT	CASSQLTGTEAFF
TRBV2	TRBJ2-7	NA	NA	TGTGCCACCACCGAGGGAGCCTACGAGCAGTACTTC	CATTEGAYEQYF
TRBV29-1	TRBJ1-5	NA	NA	TGCAGCGTTGGACAGACAAGCAATCAGCCCCAGCATTTT	CSVGQTSNQPQHF
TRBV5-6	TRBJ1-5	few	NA	TGTGCCAGCAGCTTGTTTAGGGCAGGGGCGAATCAGCCCCAGCATTTT	CASSLFRAGANQPQHF
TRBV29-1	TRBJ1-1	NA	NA	TGCAGCCCTGGGGGGTGGGGAACTGAAGCTTTCTTT	CSPGGWGTEAFF
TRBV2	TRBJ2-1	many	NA	TGTGCCAGCACCCTAAACCGTAGCGGCAATGAGCAGTTCTTC	CASTLNRSGNEQFF
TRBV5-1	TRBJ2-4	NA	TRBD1	TGCGCCAGCAGCAAGACAGGGATAGCCAAAAACATTCAGTACTTC	CASSKTGIAKNIQYF
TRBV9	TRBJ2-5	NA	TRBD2	TGTGCCAGCAGCGTAGGGACTAGCGGGGCAGAGACCCAGTACTTC	CASSVGTSGAETQYF
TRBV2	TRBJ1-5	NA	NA	TGTGCCAGCAGTGACTCCAGGGGTGGCAATCAGCCCCAGCATTTT	CASSDSRGGNQPQHF
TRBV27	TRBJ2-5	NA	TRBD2	TGTGCCAGCAGTCCCCTGGGAGGGGAAGAGACCCAGTACTTC	CASSPLGGEETQYF
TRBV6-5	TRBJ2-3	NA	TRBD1	TGTGCCAGCAGTAAACAGGGGCGAAGGACAGATACGCAGTATTTT	CASSKQGRRTDTQYF
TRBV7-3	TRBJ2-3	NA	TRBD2	TGTGCCAGCAGCTGGGGGACTAGCGGGGATACGCAGTATTTT	CASSWGTSGDTQYF
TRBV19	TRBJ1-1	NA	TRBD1	TGTGCCACTCGCCCTGACAGGGCTGGGAGCACTGAAGCTTTCTTT	CATRPDRAGSTEAFF
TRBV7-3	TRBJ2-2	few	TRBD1	TGTGCCAGCAGCCCGTTACAGGGGGTCGGCGGGGAGCTGTTTTTT	CASSPLQGVGGELFF
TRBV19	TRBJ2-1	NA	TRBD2	TGTGCCAGTAGTTACCTCAGGAGCGGGAGATTGCAGTTCTTC	CASSYLRSGRLQFF
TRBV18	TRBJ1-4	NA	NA	TGTGCCAGCTCACCATCGTCTAGGGGGTCCGCTATTAATGAAAAACTGTTTTTT	CASSPSSRGSAINEKLFF
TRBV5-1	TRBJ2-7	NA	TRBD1	TGCGCCAGCAGCCCCCGGACAGGGGGTATCTACGAGCAGTACTTC	CASSPRTGGIYEQYF
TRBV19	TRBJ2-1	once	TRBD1	TGTGCCAGTAGCCTCCGGGACAGGGGGAATGAGCAGTTCTTC	CASSLRDRGNEQFF
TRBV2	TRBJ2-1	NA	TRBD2	TGTGCCAGCAGTGAGTGGGCGGGAGGTTACAATGAGCAGTTCTTC	CASSEWAGGYNEQFF
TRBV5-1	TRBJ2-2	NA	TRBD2	TGCGCCAGCAGCGCCTTAGCGGGGAAAGGCGGGGAGCTGTTTTTT	CASSALAGKGGELFF
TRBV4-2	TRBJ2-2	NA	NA	TGTGCCAGCCGACCGGGATTGGACACCGGGGAGCTGTTTTTT	CASRPGLDTGELFF
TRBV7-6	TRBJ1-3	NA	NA	TGTGCCAGCAGCAGCCGCCCCCAGGGATATCTCGGAAACACCATATATTTT	CASSSRPQGYLGNTIYF
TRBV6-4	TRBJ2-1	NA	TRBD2	TGTGCCAGCAGTGATATAAGCGGGAGGGCCCGGGATGAGCAGTTCTTC	CASSDISGRARDEQFF
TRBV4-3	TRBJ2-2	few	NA	TGCGCCAGCAGCCAAGAAGTAGGAGGAGCCGGGGAGCTGTTTTTT	CASSQEVGGAGELFF
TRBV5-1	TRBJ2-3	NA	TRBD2	TGCGCCAGCAGCGTTGGACTAGAAGCAGATACGCAGTATTTT	CASSVGLEADTQYF
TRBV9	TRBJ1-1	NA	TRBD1	TGTGCCAGCAGCGCTACAGGGGTGGGGAACACTGAAGCTTTCTTT	CASSATGVGNTEAFF
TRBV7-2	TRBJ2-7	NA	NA	TGTGCCAGCAGCTATGACAGAACCTACGAGCAGTACTTC	CASSYDRTYEQYF
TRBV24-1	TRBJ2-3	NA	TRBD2	TGTGCCGCTGCTGGGGGAGCGGGGGGAGATACGCAGTATTTT	CAAAGGAGGDTQYF
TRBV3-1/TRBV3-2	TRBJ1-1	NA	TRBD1	TGTGCCAGCAGCCACAGGGGGGCCCTGAACACTGAAGCTTTCTTT	CASSHRGALNTEAFF